The TCR beta chain under discussion was sequenced for a study of response to subunit inactivated influenza vaccine. Notes on the study in general: It was the authors' suggestion that each seasonal influenza vaccination recruits few new T cells.

The table lists this clonotype with a few counts. Antigen: not known. V shed 3 bases and J shed 0 bases, with 12 bases lying between them. This CDR3 region has 14 residues. Germline loops: CDR1 SQVTM, CDR2 ANQGSEA. TCRdb redid the calling of the RT-PCR reads with MiXCR, one entry per CDR3 protein. The table lists around 480,000 distinct CDR3 sequences, more than 15% of them singletons. The clonotype originates from a man between 50 and 75 years old who received an inactivated influenza vaccine. The sequences come from CD4+ T cells sorted from PBMCs, collected less than 30 months after vaccination. The chain couples TRBV29-1 to TRBJ2-7, with no clear D. As DNA, the CDR3 is TGCAGCGTTGACCGATTGCTGAGCTCCTACGAGCAGTACTTC. Translation gives CSVDRLLSSYEQYF.